This passage covers 7 T cell receptor beta chains from one sample sequenced in a study of cytomegalovirus exposure and HLA in healthy donors. Primers: 60 Vbeta forward and 13 Jbeta reverse. Libraries were prepared by immunoSEQ multiplex PCR; TCRdb keeps only in-frame clonotypes and omits some of them. Of about 140,000 clones listed, about 8.9% are singletons. Sequencing input: PBMCs. These TCRs come from a man between 45 and 60 years old in good health and CMV-seronegative.

This clone turned up a few times. V is TRBV14 and J is TRBJ2-5; a weak D match, TRBD1 (6 bases). The V and J ends lost 4 bases and 4 bases respectively, with 7 bases between them. Germline CDR1 is SGHDN and CDR2 is FVKESK. The length of the CDR3 is 12 residues. The CDR3 sequence is CASSPGAETQYF. The CDR3 DNA sequence: TGTGCCAGCAGCCCAGGGGCAGAGACCCAGTACTTC.

The gene calls are TRBV4-1 and TRBJ2-7; TRBD2 matches 11 bases. Germline CDR1 reads MGHRA; CDR2 reads YSYEKL. The CDR3 length is 15 residues. V trimming: 4 bases; J trimming: 6 bases; junction bases outside the gene matches: 8. In DNA, the CDR3 is TGCGCCAGCAGCCGCTCCACTAGCGGGAGAGTCGAGCAGTACTTC. Its translation: CASSRSTSGRVEQYF.

This clone came up a few times. The V gene is TRBV19, the J gene TRBJ2-1, with 7 bases that match TRBD2. There are 15 residues in the CDR3. V shed 3 bases, J shed 9 bases, and the junction held 11 bases outside the gene matches. Germline CDR1 is LNHDA and CDR2 is SQIVND (reference sequence). CDR3 in DNA: TGTGCCAGTAGTATGAGGGACTACGGTTTTGGTGAGCAGTTCTTC. As protein: CASSMRDYGFGEQFF.

This chain uses TRBV10-1 with TRBJ2-1; D might be TRBD2 (6 bases). V was pared by 8 bases and J by 0 bases, with 17 bases between. The CDR3 is 16 residues long. CDR1 and CDR2 from the germline V gene are WNHNN and SYGVQD (reference sequence). DNA for the CDR3: TGCGCCAGCGCCACTAGGAGGGGCGCCTCCTACAATGAGCAGTTCTTC. Its protein is CASATRRGASYNEQFF.

J is TRBJ2-2 and V is TRBV30; the match to TRBD2 covers 7 bases. J gave up 1 base and V 5 bases, and 13 bases lay outside the gene matches. Germline assignment: CDR1 GTSNPN and CDR2 SVGIG (reference sequence). The CDR3 consists of 17 residues. CDR3 residues: CAWFGALAMGNTGELFF. In DNA form, the CDR3 reads TGTGCCTGGTTTGGGGCACTAGCGATGGGGAACACCGGGGAGCTGTTTTTT.

This clone has more than one count but fewer than ten. The chain recombines TRBV19 with TRBJ2-5, with 8 bases that match TRBD2. J was trimmed by 4 bases and V by 4 bases; bases with no gene match: 14. This CDR3 is built from 17 residues. Germline CDR1 reads LNHDA; CDR2 reads SQIVND (reference sequence). CDR3 region: CASSNPSGQRGIETQYF. In DNA, the CDR3 is TGTGCCAGTAGTAACCCCTCCGGACAGCGGGGGATAGAGACCCAGTACTTC.

The sample holds a few counts of this clone. This sample also contains other DNA sequences that code for the same CDR3. This sequence joins TRBV18 and TRBJ1-2, with 8 nucleotides matching TRBD1. V lost 4 bases, J lost 6 bases, and 7 bases stayed unmatched. This CDR3 region has 14 residues. From germline, CDR1 is KGHSH and CDR2 LQKENI. CDR3 coding DNA: TGTGCCAGCTCACTCAAAACAGGGGGAAATGGCTACACCTTC. It codes for CASSLKTGGNGYTF.